This TCR beta chain appears in the sequencing data of a study of post-analysis software for immune sequencing data (dated by TCRdb to the mid-2010s). For context, the study as a whole: Disease courses on record covered relapsing-remitting, secondary progressive and progressive-relapsing multiple sclerosis, though some patients had no subtype annotation. The patient repertoires were set against ten to eleven previously published healthy control repertoires from donors whose ages ranged from roughly 6 to 27 years. A subset of samples was prepared in parallel using single-end sample barcoding, then pooled and co-amplified after Illumina adapter ligation. The full study reports these points: The control group was slightly older than the multiple sclerosis patient group. Strong co-clustering of samples prepared in the same batch was shown by direct clustering with F measure, prompting a batch-effect correction. Compared with controls, multiple sclerosis patients had significantly lower normalized Chao1 diversity, a finding suggesting substantial peripheral T-cell clonal expansion. A handful of TRBV segments, including TRBV5-6, TRBV5-1 and TRBV20-1, were significantly more frequent in patients than controls.

TCR beta repertoires were profiled from peripheral blood of approximately 13 young patients with multiple sclerosis to demonstrate the VDJtools post-analysis software. The multiple sclerosis patients were children and adolescents ranging in age from roughly 6 to 15 years. The CDR3 measures 12 amino acids from cysteine to phenylalanine. The DNA shown is the 36-base CDR3, in frame from base 1. The library was obtained by PCR. The sample was run on an Illumina HiSeq 2500. To reduce PCR and sequencing biases, unique molecular identifiers were built into the TCR beta cDNA libraries. Approximately 500,000 cDNA molecules were obtained per 1 to 10 million input T cells, so each molecule approximated one T cell. The patient libraries were prepared and sequenced with the same protocol used for the earlier healthy control dataset. Samples belonging to the same batch were prepared together, multiplexed and sequenced on a shared HiSeq lane. Regarding the original processing steps: Raw barcoded reads were processed with MIGEC, and single-read molecular identifier groups were discarded before consensus assembly and CDR3 extraction. VDJtools was used for post-analysis of the clonotype tables, and diversity was normalized by down-sampling every dataset to the size of the smallest sample. Repertoire overlap clustering matched CDR3 amino acid but not nucleotide sequences to correct batch-related cross-sample contamination. TCRdb ran its own pipeline on the public reads, namely fastp trimming at Q25 and MiXCR clone calling, and kept in-frame beta chains. Entries that share a CDR3 protein sequence are merged under the most common genes and DNA. The V and J calls and clone size come from TCRdb's table, not from the authors' own analysis. This sample gives 800,000 to 950,000 distinct CDR3 sequences in total; about 57% of them show up just once. Under 6% of the sample is held by the ten biggest clonotypes.

This clonotype has a handful of counts. This clone's antigen is unknown. No base qualities exist here, and no much larger clone lies one base off it. The clonotype was recovered from a girl aged 5-17 years with multiple sclerosis. Sequenced: blood. Recombination joined TRBV12-3 or TRBV12-4 with TRBJ2-7; the D segment cannot be called with confidence. The CDR3: CAGWVSSYEQYF. DNA sequence: TGTGCAGGCTGGGTAAGCTCCTACGAGCAGTACTTC.